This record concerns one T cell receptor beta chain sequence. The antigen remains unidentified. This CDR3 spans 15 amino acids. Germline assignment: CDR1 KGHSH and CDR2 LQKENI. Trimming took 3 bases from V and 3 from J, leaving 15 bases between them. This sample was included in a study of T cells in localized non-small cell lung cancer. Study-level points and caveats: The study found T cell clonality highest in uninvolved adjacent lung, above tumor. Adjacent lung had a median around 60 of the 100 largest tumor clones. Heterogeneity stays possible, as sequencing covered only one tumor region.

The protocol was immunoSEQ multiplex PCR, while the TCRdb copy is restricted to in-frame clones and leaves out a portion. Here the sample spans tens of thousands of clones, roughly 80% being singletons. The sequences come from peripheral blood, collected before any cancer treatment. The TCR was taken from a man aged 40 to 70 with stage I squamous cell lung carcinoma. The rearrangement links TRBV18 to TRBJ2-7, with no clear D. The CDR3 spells CASSPERRNLYEQYF. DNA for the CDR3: TGTGCCAGCTCACCGGAGAGACGGAACCTCTACGAGCAGTACTTC.